This TCR beta chain was recorded in a study of T cell repertoires in cytomegalovirus infection. For the study at large: The public TCR beta signatures pointed to both CMV infection and matching HLA type.

Per germline, CDR1 MDHEN and CDR2 SYDVKM. Trimming left V 7 bases short and J 9 bases short, with 22 bases between. The CDR3 consists of 14 residues. This clonotype showed up many times. Its target is not known. One entry per CDR3 protein, called by TCRdb with MiXCR from the reads. This sample has about 130,000 distinct CDR3 sequences, with more than 20% found just once. Study outcomes and limitations: The ex vivo response was dominated by HLA-C-restricted CMV-specific TCR beta clonotypes. Identification of carriers of CMV plus the relevant HLA was achieved through cumulative public TCR beta family frequency.

Sequencing was performed on PBMCs, sequenced either directly or after in vitro stimulation (not recorded which). J is TRBJ2-7 and V is TRBV28; TRBD1 is a possible D gene (6 bases). The clonotype comes from a human donor in good health (CMV status not recorded). Some clones in this sample may be carry-over from other donors' samples. DNA for the CDR3: TGTGCCAGCACCTCTGGGGGCCAGGGTTTCGGGCAGTACTTC. It is translated as CASTSGGQGFGQYF. Looking up the rest from reference TRBV28 and TRBJ2-7 gives the full variable domain: DVKVTQSSRYLVKRTGEKVFLECVQDMDHENMFWYRQDPGLGLRLIYFSYDVKMKEKGDIPEGYSVSREKKERFSLILESASTNQTSMYLCASTSGGQGFGQYFGPGTRLTVT.